The 2 T cell receptor beta chains reported below all come from one sample, sequenced in a study of regulatory T cells in long-lasting Graves disease. CDR3 regions were amplified by Arm-PCR using iRepertoire HTBI primers to build TCR beta libraries. TCRdb used MiXCR to reprocess the multiplex PCR reads, holding one entry per CDR3 protein. The table has more than 400,000 distinct CDR3 sequences, about 17% seen once. Time point given: newly diagnosed GD, antithyroid drugs for less than 3 months. RNA from PBMCs was the source of the TCR library. This same sample was also taken into another study, of T cells in Graves' hyperthyroidism and ophthalmopathy.

This material consisted of peripheral blood mononuclear cells (PBMCs), taken at new diagnosis, from a patient treated with antithyroid drugs. These receptors all stem from a middle-aged man with Graves disease.

Points on this clonotype: Being one base from a much bigger clone, this may be a read error. The genes are TRBV12-3 or TRBV12-4 and TRBJ2-5, with 11 bases fitting TRBD1. The length of the CDR3 is 17 residues. The CDR3 DNA reads as TGTGCCAGCAGTTTCGGACAGGGGGCAGGGGTGGGGGAGATCCAGTACTTC. Protein sequence: CASSFGQGAGVGEIQYF.

This clonotype came up a few times. This clone may be a read error of a much larger clone one base away. This rearrangement joins TRBV28 to TRBJ2-3, with 7 bases lining up with TRBD2. CDR1 and CDR2 (germline): MDHEN, SYDVKM. The CDR3 consists of 13 residues. After removal of 11 bases from V and 2 bases from J, the junction contained 7 bases not matched to a gene. CDR3 coding DNA: TGTGCCGGGGGGGACGGCTACACAGATACGCAGTATTTT. Amino acid sequence: CAGGDGYTDTQYF.